This record covers a single T cell receptor beta chain. Its specificity is unknown. TCRdb passed the 5' RACE reads through MiXCR, listing each CDR3 protein once. The sample has approximately 140,000 distinct CDR3 sequences, roughly 18% seen once. This sample is drawn from a study of CD8 T cells in ankylosing spondylitis. V shed 9 bases and J shed 1 base, with 10 bases lying between them. This CDR3 contains 13 residues. Germline values: CDR1 LNHDA, CDR2 SQIVND (reference sequence). The study's findings and limits: A TCR beta motif of fewer than ten highly homologous variants seemed to mark ankylosing spondylitis blood.

The sample was blood, either unsorted or a sorted T cell fraction (not recorded which). The genes are TRBV19 and TRBJ2-1; D is ambiguous. The TCR was taken from a male donor with ankylosing spondylitis. In DNA form, the CDR3 reads TGTGCCAGCAAACCCCGTTCCTACAATGAGCAGTTCTTC. It yields the protein CASKPRSYNEQFF.